Below, 18 T cell receptor beta chains from the same sample are listed, as sequenced in a study of regulatory T cells in long-lasting Graves disease (dated by TCRdb to 2020 to 2022). This sample's time point label indicates: newly diagnosed GD, antithyroid drugs for less than 3 months. RNA was extracted from PBMCs in TRIzol for both TCR sequencing and RNA sequencing. Libraries were made using multiplex PCR. The sequencing machine was an Illumina HiSeq 4000. TCR beta libraries were built with iRepertoire HTBI primers and Arm-PCR amplification of CDR3 regions. TCRdb passed the public sequencing reads through fastp at Q25 and MiXCR, retaining productive beta sequences. Every entry covers one CDR3 protein and lists the most common genes and DNA from its rows. The table for this sample lists over 450,000 distinct CDR3 sequences; 9.5% to 15% of them were counted only once. The ten largest make up approximately 9% of the sample.

These data are also associated with another study on T cells in Graves' hyperthyroidism and ophthalmopathy.

The sequencing here drew on peripheral blood mononuclear cells (PBMCs), taken at new diagnosis, from a patient treated with antithyroid drugs. The receptors were gathered from a woman aged 25 to 45 with Graves disease. Donor details come from another sample of the same person, matched by shared clones.

This clonotype was seen ten or more times. The CDR3 reads CASSQGFPEGGQPQHF. In DNA form, the CDR3 reads TGTGCCAGCAGCCAAGGGTTTCCGGAAGGCGGTCAGCCCCAGCATTTT. This chain connects TRBV3-1 to TRBJ1-5; no firm D call. The CDR3 extends over 16 amino acids. V gave up 1 base and J gave up 6 bases, with 16 bases separating them. Germline V CDR1 and CDR2: LGHDT, YNNKEL (reference sequence).

The chain couples TRBV4-1 to TRBJ2-7; 12 nucleotides match TRBD2. Germline values: CDR1 MGHRA, CDR2 YSYEKL. The CDR3 is 16 amino acids. Trimming cost V 0 bases and J 4 bases; bases outside gene matches: 4. CDR3 residues: CASSQDPGLAGYEQYF. CDR3 in DNA: TGCGCCAGCAGCCAAGACCCCGGACTAGCGGGGTACGAGCAGTACTTC.

This clonotype was picked up many times. This rearrangement joins TRBV12-3 or TRBV12-4 to TRBJ2-3; D gene unclear. CDR3 length: 13 residues. Deletions cut 5 bases from V and 6 bases from J, with 12 bases between. CDR3 DNA: TGTGCCAGCAGTCCAGGAGTGATGGATACGCAGTATTTT. Translated: CASSPGVMDTQYF.

This clonotype was counted ten times or more. This sequence joins TRBV7-9 and TRBJ2-2; D unclear. Germline assignment: CDR1 SEHNR and CDR2 FQNEAQ (reference sequence). The V and J ends lost 1 base and 3 bases respectively, with 3 bases between them. The CDR3 covers 13 residues. For the CDR3, the DNA is TGTGCCAGCAGCTTAGTGTACACCGGGGAGCTGTTTTTT. This gives the protein CASSLVYTGELFF.

This clonotype occurred many times. V and J are TRBV2 and TRBJ2-7; D gene unclear. Germline CDR1 and CDR2: SNHLY and FYNNEI. The CDR3 covers 10 residues. Trimming removed 7 bases at V and 5 bases at J, with 6 bases between. The CDR3 coding sequence is TGTGCCAGCACGAAGGACGAGCAGTACTTC. Protein product: CASTKDEQYF.

This clonotype was counted many times. The V and J genes are TRBV19 and TRBJ2-3; D unclear. Trimming took 6 bases from V and 6 from J, leaving 16 bases between them. In germline, CDR1 is LNHDA, CDR2 SQIVND (reference sequence). CDR3 length: 14 amino acids. In DNA, the CDR3 is TGTGCCAGTAGCATCCACTGGGGAAAGGATACGCAGTATTTT. This codes for CASSIHWGKDTQYF.

This clonotype has at least ten counts. V and J are TRBV6-2 or TRBV6-3 and TRBJ2-7, with D maybe TRBD1 (6 bases). The CDR3 totals 14 residues. CDR1 and CDR2 from the germline V gene are MNHEY and SVGEGT. The V gene lost 2 bases and the J gene lost 0 bases, with 8 bases spanning the gap. The CDR3 bases are TGTGCCAGCAGTTACCGGGACAACTCCTACGAGCAGTACTTC. Translated: CASSYRDNSYEQYF.

Only a few counts were recorded for this clonotype. The chain couples TRBV28 to TRBJ1-3; D is uncertain. V dropped 1 base and J dropped 0 bases, with 16 bases sitting between them. The CDR3 totals 18 residues. The germline V gene encodes CDR1 MDHEN and CDR2 SYDVKM. In DNA, the CDR3 is TGTGCCAGCAGTTTATTTGTGTGGCAGGCAAGCTCTGGAAACACCATATATTTT. This gives the protein CASSLFVWQASSGNTIYF.

On this clonotype itself: It is likely a read error: a sequence one base away is far more abundant. V is TRBV2 and J is TRBJ2-7; the match to TRBD2 covers 7 bases. This CDR3 is built from 13 residues. Germline V gene data show CDR1 as SNHLY and CDR2 as FYNNEI. The trim removed 4 bases at V and 6 bases at J, leaving 6 bases unmatched. CDR3 region: CASSGSAGVEQYF. The CDR3 region has the DNA TGTGCCAGCAGTGGGTCGGCGGGAGTCGAGCAGTACTTC. Full variable domain (rest looked up from reference TRBV2 and TRBJ2-7): EPEVTQTPSHQVTQMGQEVILRCVPISNHLYFYWYRQILGQKVEFLVSFYNNEISEKSEIFDDQFSVERPDGSNFTLKIRSTKLEDSAMYFCASSGSAGVEQYFGPGTRLTVT.

V gene TRBV7-9 combines with J gene TRBJ2-4; D could derive from TRBD1 or TRBD2 (5 bases each). CDR1 SEHNR and CDR2 FQNEAQ come from the germline V gene (reference sequence). The CDR3 is 18 amino acids. V dropped 4 bases and J dropped 6 bases, with 25 bases sitting between them. Here the CDR3 reads CASSSFIPPWGTGNIQYF. The CDR3 DNA reads as TGTGCCAGCAGCTCCTTTATACCCCCTTGGGGGACGGGAAACATTCAGTACTTC. The whole variable domain, remainder taken from reference TRBV7-9 and TRBJ2-4, is DTGVSQNPRHKITKRGQNVTFRCDPISEHNRLYWYRQTLGQGPEFLTYFQNEAQLEKSRLLSDRFSAERPKGSFSTLEIQRTEQGDSAMYLCASSSFIPPWGTGNIQYFGAGTRLSVL.

The rearrangement joins TRBV28 to TRBJ2-1; 15 bases fit TRBD2. The CDR3 covers 18 residues. The V segment lost 4 bases and the J segment 7 bases; nucleotides outside the gene matches: 11. Germline V gives CDR1 MDHEN, CDR2 SYDVKM. CDR3 loop: CASSSPGLAGGPRNEQFF. The CDR3 DNA reads TGTGCCAGCAGTTCCCCCGGACTAGCGGGAGGGCCAAGGAATGAGCAGTTCTTC.

This clonotype was seen more than once but under ten times. In DNA form, the CDR3 reads TGTGCCAGCAGCGCGCGGGACACCGGGGAGCTGTTTTTT. Amino acids: CASSARDTGELFF. This chain links TRBV7-8 with TRBJ2-2; perhaps TRBD2 as D (5 bases). Germline V lookup: CDR1 SGHVS, CDR2 FQNEAQ. The CDR3 is 13 residues long. The V end lost 5 bases, the J end lost 3 bases, and 7 bases lay between the germline ends.

The chain employs TRBV18 and TRBJ2-5, with 11 nucleotides matching TRBD2. V lost 2 bases, J lost 6 bases, and 14 bases stayed unmatched. The CDR3 runs 18 residues. Germline CDR1 and CDR2: KGHSH and LQKENI. The CDR3: CASSPGSVHTSGSKTQYF. For the CDR3, the DNA is TGTGCCAGCTCACCAGGATCAGTCCATACTAGCGGGAGTAAGACCCAGTACTTC.

In this sample, this clonotype turned up many times. The V call is TRBV5-1, the J call TRBJ1-6, with D unresolved. The V and J ends lost 0 bases and 8 bases respectively, with 9 bases between them. In germline, CDR1 is SGHRS, CDR2 YFSETQ. This CDR3 is 14 amino acids long. The CDR3 loop reads CASSLAGSDSPLHF. The CDR3 DNA reads TGCGCCAGCAGCTTGGCAGGCTCGGATTCACCCCTCCACTTT.

Note on this clonotype: At one boundary the junction diverges from the germline segment, which might be a read error. The chain links TRBV10-2 to TRBJ2-1, with 9 positions matching TRBD1. Per the germline V gene, CDR1 is WSHSY and CDR2 is SAAADI. This CDR3 is 16 amino acids long. In nucleotides, the CDR3 is TGTGCCAGCAGTGTTGATGAGGGACAGGGCTCCCACGAGCAGCTCTTC. Protein product: CASSVDEGQGSHEQLF.

This clonotype was seen at least ten times. V usage is TRBV12-3 or TRBV12-4 and J usage is TRBJ2-5, with D tentatively TRBD2 (5 bases). V was pared by 2 bases and J by 5 bases, with 12 bases between. The CDR3 is 14 residues long. The CDR3 sequence: CASSLLASRETQYF. The CDR3 DNA sequence: TGTGCCAGCAGTTTACTAGCCTCCCGGGAGACCCAGTACTTC.

This chain uses TRBV11-3 with TRBJ1-3, with D unresolved. V was shortened by 3 bases and J by 1 base, with 10 bases between the two germline ends. CDR3 length equals 15 residues. Looked up from germline, CDR1 is SGHNT and CDR2 is YENEEA. For the CDR3, the DNA is TGTGCCAGCAGCTTTGCCAGCGGGTCTGGAAACACCATATATTTT. This sequence encodes CASSFASGSGNTIYF. Together with reference TRBV11-3 and TRBJ1-3, the CDR3 gives the full variable domain: EAGVVQSPRYKIIEKKQPVAFWCNPISGHNTLYWYLQNLGQGPELLIRYENEEAVDDSQLPKDRFSAERLKGVDSTLKIQPAELGDSAVYLCASSFASGSGNTIYFGEGSWLTVV.

Only a few counts were recorded for this clonotype. The gene calls are TRBV12-3 or TRBV12-4 and TRBJ1-1; 9 nucleotides match TRBD1. V dropped 7 bases and J dropped 5; count of bases not matched to a gene: 14. The CDR3 length is 16 residues. CDR3 coding DNA: TGTGCCAGCACTCCTATCCCCCACAGGGGGCGAACTGAAGCTTTCTTT. Translated, it gives CASTPIPHRGRTEAFF.